Sequencing of this T cell receptor (beta chain) was carried out in a study of T cell repertoires in aging, cancer and after chemotherapy (dated by TCRdb to the late 2010s). For the study in its entirety: Six donor age groups were covered, ranging from 30 or younger up to 70 or older, and each group contained at least three individuals. In the solid tumor group, the paired samples taken before and after chemotherapy came from patients with brain tumors (glioblastoma) who were receiving therapy based on temozolomide. The complete dataset included 8 million to 9.5 million TCR reads. To look at immunoaging and at how T cells reconstitute after chemotherapy, the study profiled TCR beta repertoires in peripheral blood from both healthy donors and cancer patients. A cohort of 220 or so cancer patients (94 with hematological and 124 with solid cancers) was assembled, and approximately 97 healthy donors were included as a reference group.

In its sample, this clonotype was seen a few times. Its antigen remains unidentified. Within one base of it there is no much larger clone, and no base qualities were kept. General study outcomes and caveats: According to the authors, the repertoire data do not permit conclusions about immunological memory after chemotherapy. Untreated patients with hematological or solid cancers showed significantly lower blood TCR diversity and higher clonality than age-matched healthy donors. In both cancer cohorts, the median generation probability rose over the chemotherapy interval, which suggests that the repertoire was reconstituted through rebound thymic output. In healthy donors, the drop in TCR diversity with age came mainly from a loss of richness, whereas in cancer patients a loss of evenness also played a part.

There are 14 amino acids in the CDR3, from cysteine to phenylalanine inclusive. This entry keeps only the CDR3 DNA: 42 bases, framed from base 1. Based on the germline V gene, the CDR1 and CDR2 sequences are SGHTA and FQGTGA. V is pared back by 2 bases and J by 1 base, with 7 bases lying between the germline termini. TCR beta rearrangements were amplified from genomic DNA extracted from peripheral blood rather than from sorted cells or RNA. Using a mixed TRB-A/B primer pool, multiplex touch-down PCR amplified rearranged TRB sequences covering the V, D and J segments. Illumina adapters and sample indices were added to the amplicons in two consecutive PCR reactions performed with Phusion HS II polymerase. After gel purification with the NucleoSpin Gel and PCR Clean-up kit, the amplicons were checked using Qubit and an Agilent 2100 Bioanalyzer. Libraries were sequenced on an Illumina MiSeq using 600-cycle, single-indexed, paired-end runs. The original methods were these. Processing of the TRB sequences was carried out with MiXCR versions 2.12 and 3.0.5. A clone was defined as each unique CDR3 nucleotide sequence, and only productive sequences supported by at least two reads were kept. The repertoire metrics were Shannon diversity, evenness, clonality (calculated as one minus evenness), and diversity profiles parameterized by alpha from 0 to 5. The IGoR algorithm was used to calculate generation probabilities for clones in the paired samples taken before and after chemotherapy. The public sequencing data were trimmed at Q25 with fastp and processed into clonotypes with MiXCR by TCRdb, which kept only in-frame beta chains. Rows with a matching CDR3 protein are joined into one entry that keeps the most common DNA and genes. TCRdb's processing, not the authors' own work, is the source of the V and J calls. Recorded for this sample are 19,000 or so distinct CDR3 sequences; around 38% of them occurred a single time. 17% of the sample rests with the top ten.

Sample: blood. The chain links TRBV7-3 with TRBJ2-3; the D element might be TRBD1 or TRBD2, as each aligns at 5 bases. This TCR came from a human donor with a solid tumor. CDR3 region: CASSLLGGTDTQYF. DNA sequence: TGTGCCAGCAGCTTACTGGGGGGCACAGATACGCAGTATTTT.